Detailed here is one T cell receptor (beta chain). These data are taken from a study of blood T cell repertoires in COVID-19. One Seattle source followed patients from active infection through their disease course. This CDR3 is 16 amino acids long. The ends lost 7 bases at V and 2 bases at J; junction bases unmatched: 11. Germline CDR1 is LNHNV and CDR2 is YYDKDF (reference sequence). Original processing methods: Scientists estimated how many nucleated cells there were by amplifying reference gene primers. Only in-frame clones appear in the TCRdb table, and some are missing; sequencing was by immunoSEQ multiplex PCR. D and trimming come from the DNA, and the V and J calls and clone size come from that table. The sample consists of about 240,000 clones, approximately 85% of them appearing once.

V usage is TRBV15 and J usage is TRBJ1-1; 9 bases are a match to TRBD1. Sequencing was done on a sample of peripheral blood. This TCR came from a man between 50 and 59 years old with COVID-19, enrolled during active disease. The CDR3 nucleotides read TGTGCCACCAATTTACCCCCGGGACAGGGAAACACTGAAGCTTTCTTT. Its translation: CATNLPPGQGNTEAFF.